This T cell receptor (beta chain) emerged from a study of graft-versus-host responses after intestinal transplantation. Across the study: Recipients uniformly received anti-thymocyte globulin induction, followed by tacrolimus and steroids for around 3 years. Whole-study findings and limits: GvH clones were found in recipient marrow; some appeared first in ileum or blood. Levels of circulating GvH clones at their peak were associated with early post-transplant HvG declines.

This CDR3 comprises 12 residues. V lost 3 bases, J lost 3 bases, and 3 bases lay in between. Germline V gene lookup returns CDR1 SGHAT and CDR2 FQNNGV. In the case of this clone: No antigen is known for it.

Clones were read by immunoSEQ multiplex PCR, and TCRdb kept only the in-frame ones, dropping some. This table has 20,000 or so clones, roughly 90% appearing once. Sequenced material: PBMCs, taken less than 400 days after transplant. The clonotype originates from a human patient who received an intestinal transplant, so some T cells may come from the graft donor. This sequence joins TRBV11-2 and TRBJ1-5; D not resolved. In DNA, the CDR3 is TGTGCCAGCAGCTTCAACAATCAGCCCCAGCATTTT. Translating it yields CASSFNNQPQHF. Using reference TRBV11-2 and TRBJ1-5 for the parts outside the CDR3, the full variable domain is EAGVAQSPRYKIIEKRQSVAFWCNPISGHATLYWYQQILGQGPKLLIQFQNNGVVDDSQLPKDRFSAERLKGVDSTLKIQPAKLEDSAVYLCASSFNNQPQHFGDGTRLSIL.